This T cell receptor (beta chain) was observed in a study of T cells in localized non-small cell lung cancer. The table lists this clone with a few counts. Its matching antigen is unknown. Sequencing used immunoSEQ multiplex PCR; TCRdb keeps in-frame clones, though not all of them. The sample includes 48,000 or so clones, roughly 80% seen only once; the top ten take less than 20%. After removal of 6 bases from V and 9 bases from J, the junction contained 6 bases not matched to a gene. The CDR3 totals 15 residues. Germline values: CDR1 MNHEY, CDR2 SVGAGI. Findings of the study overall: Of the tissues analyzed, uninvolved adjacent lung showed maximal T cell clonality, greater than tumor.

The chain recombines TRBV6-5 with TRBJ2-1; 15 positions agree with TRBD2. The TCR comes from a man aged 40-75 years with stage I squamous cell lung carcinoma. The sequenced sample was peripheral blood, obtained before any cancer treatment. The CDR3 DNA reads as TGTGCCAGCAGCTGGACTAGCGGGGGGGCCGGTGAGCAGTTCTTC. Its protein is CASSWTSGGAGEQFF.